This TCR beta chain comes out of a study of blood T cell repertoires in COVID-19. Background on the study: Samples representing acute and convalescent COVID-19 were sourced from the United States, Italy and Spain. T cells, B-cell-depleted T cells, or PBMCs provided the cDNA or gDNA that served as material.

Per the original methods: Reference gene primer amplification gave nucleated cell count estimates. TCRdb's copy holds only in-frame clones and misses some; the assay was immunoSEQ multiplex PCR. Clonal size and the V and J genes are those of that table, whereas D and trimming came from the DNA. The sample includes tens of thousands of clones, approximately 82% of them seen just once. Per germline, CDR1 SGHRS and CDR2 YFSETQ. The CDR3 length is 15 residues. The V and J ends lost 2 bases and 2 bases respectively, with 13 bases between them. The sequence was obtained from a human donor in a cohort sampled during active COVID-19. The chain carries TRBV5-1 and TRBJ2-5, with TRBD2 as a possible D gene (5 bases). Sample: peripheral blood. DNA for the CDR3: TGCGCCAGCAGCTTTAACTCGGGGTATCAAGAGACCCAGTACTTC. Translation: CASSFNSGYQETQYF. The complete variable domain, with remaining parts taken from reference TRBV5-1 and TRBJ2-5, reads KAGVTQTPRYLIKTRGQQVTLSCSPISGHRSVSWYQQTPGQGLQFLFEYFSETQRNKGNFPGRFSGRQFSNSRSEMNVSTLELGDSALYLCASSFNSGYQETQYFGPGTRLLVL.